The 30 T cell receptor beta chains listed next were all sequenced from one sample in a study of Tregs in tolerant kidney transplant recipients. These receptors are not linked to any known antigen. TCRdb's copy holds only in-frame clones and misses some; the assay was immunoSEQ multiplex PCR. The repertoire holds 460 or so clones, with approximately 39% as singletons. Material: Tregs from blood cultured with allogeneic cells, obtained before the transplant. The source is a human patient who received a combined kidney and bone marrow transplant.

This clone is termed large. An end of the junction does not agree with germline; a read error may underlie this. CDR3 sequence: CASSLGTGWNF. The CDR3 DNA sequence: TGTGCCAGCAGCTTAGGGACAGGGTGGAACTTC. J is TRBJ2-4 and V is TRBV7-9, with 8 positions matching TRBD1. Germline V lookup: CDR1 SEHNR, CDR2 FQNEAQ (reference sequence). The CDR3 length is 11 residues.

This clone counts as large. At one of its ends the junction is not consistent with the germline gene, which may arise from a read error. This chain connects TRBV27 to TRBJ2-7; 8 bases agree with TRBD2. Germline CDR1 MNHEY, CDR2 SMNVEV (reference sequence). CDR3 length equals 12 residues. CDR3 in amino acids: CASSTRTSNLFF. CDR3 DNA sequence: TGTGCCAGCAGTACGCGGACTAGCAACCTCTTCTTC.

CDR3 in amino acids: CSVANAGENQPQHF. The CDR3 DNA sequence: TGCAGCGTTGCAAATGCAGGGGAGAATCAGCCCCAGCATTTT. The chain uses TRBV29-1 and TRBJ1-5, with TRBD1 as a possible D gene (6 bases). CDR1 is SQVTM, CDR2 ANQGSEA, per germline. V was cut by 4 bases and J by 4 bases, with 14 bases left in between. There are 14 residues in the CDR3.

The chain joins TRBV2 to TRBJ2-7, with D possibly matching TRBD2 (6 bases). CDR1 and CDR2 from the germline V gene are SNHLY and FYNNEI. CDR3 size: 19 residues. The V gene lost 7 bases and the J gene lost 3 bases, with 31 bases spanning the gap. CDR3 amino acids: CASIFSGPGVFGGLYEQYF. In nucleotides, the CDR3 is TGTGCCAGCATCTTCTCGGGCCCGGGGGTTTTCGGGGGACTCTACGAGCAGTACTTC.

The chain employs TRBV7-3 and TRBJ2-3; no clear D gene. Trimming took 4 bases from V and 2 from J, leaving 7 bases between them. CDR1 SGHTA and CDR2 FQGTGA come from the germline V gene. The CDR3 runs 13 residues. The CDR3 protein is CASSSTFTDTQYF. CDR3 coding DNA: TGTGCCAGCAGCTCCACCTTCACAGATACGCAGTATTTT.

CDR3 DNA: TGTGCCAGCAGTGCCGAGAGACAGGGACCCTACGAGCAGTACTTC. It encodes CASSAERQGPYEQYF. The chain employs TRBV6-6 and TRBJ2-7; 7 nucleotides align to TRBD1. V dropped 5 bases and J dropped 2; count of bases not matched to a gene: 9. The CDR3 is 15 residues long. Germline-derived CDR1 and CDR2 are MNHNY and SVGAGI (reference sequence).

This clone was seen only a few times. The chain employs TRBV19 and TRBJ2-1; D is uncertain. Trimming took 3 bases from V and 9 from J, leaving 12 bases between them. The CDR3 totals 13 residues. The germline gives CDR1 LNHDA, CDR2 SQIVND (reference sequence). The DNA of the CDR3 is TGTGCCAGTAGTATCCTTGGCCGTCGTGAGCAGTTCTTC. Translation gives CASSILGRREQFF.

This clone came up a few times. Since a much larger clone is just one base distant, this may be a read error. The V and J genes are TRBV14 and TRBJ1-5, with a weak D call TRBD1 (6 bases). The ends were cut back, 11 bases at V and 6 bases at J, with 20 bases in the middle. Germline V CDR1 and CDR2: SGHDN, FVKESK. This CDR3 is 14 amino acids long. CDR3: CALLGWGGRQPQHF. CDR3 in DNA: TGTGCCCTATTGGGATGGGGGGGCCGTCAGCCCCAGCATTTT.

As concerns this clone: A far larger clone is only one base removed, so a read error is likely. This rearrangement joins TRBV19 to TRBJ2-7; TRBD2 aligns across 8 bases. V trimming: 5 bases; J trimming: 7 bases; junction bases outside the gene matches: 16. Germline V gives CDR1 LNHDA, CDR2 SQIVND (reference sequence). This CDR3 is built from 16 residues. The CDR3 protein is CASSDQSGSSYNEQYF. In DNA form, the CDR3 reads TGTGCCAGTAGTGACCAGAGCGGGAGTTCCTACAATGAGCAGTACTTC.

This clone was observed once. The chain joins TRBV7-9 to TRBJ2-3, with D tentatively TRBD2 (6 bases). The germline V and J ends were trimmed by 2 bases and 3 bases, with 9 bases remaining between them. Germline assignment: CDR1 SEHNR and CDR2 FQNEAQ (reference sequence). There are 14 residues in the CDR3. The CDR3 spells CASSLWGETDTQYF. The CDR3 region has the DNA TGTGCCAGCAGCTTATGGGGGGAGACAGATACGCAGTATTTT.

This chain links TRBV30 with TRBJ2-4; 8 nucleotides agree with TRBD2. V dropped 0 bases and J dropped 10; count of bases not matched to a gene: 2. Germline values: CDR1 GTSNPN, CDR2 SVGIG (reference sequence). There are 12 residues in the CDR3. In DNA, the CDR3 is TGTGCCTGGAGTGTACCGGGGGGGATTCAGTACTTC. Translation gives CAWSVPGGIQYF.

The chain joins TRBV15 to TRBJ1-1; 9 nucleotides align to TRBD1. Trimming cost V 3 bases and J 1 base; bases outside gene matches: 9. The CDR3 has 17 amino acids. Germline V gene data show CDR1 as LNHNV and CDR2 as YYDKDF (reference sequence). The CDR3 protein is CATSSEWTGVTNTEAFF. In nucleotides, the CDR3 is TGTGCCACCAGCAGTGAATGGACAGGGGTCACGAACACTGAAGCTTTCTTT.

The chain carries TRBV4-1 and TRBJ2-3; 7 positions agree with TRBD2. CDR3 size: 16 residues. CDR1 is MGHRA, CDR2 YSYEKL, per germline. The V gene end was trimmed by 4 bases and the J gene end by 5 bases; junction bases not matched to a gene: 12. The chain's CDR3 is CASSPHGAGAGDTQYF. The CDR3, as DNA: TGCGCCAGCAGCCCCCACGGGGCGGGAGCGGGAGATACGCAGTATTTT.

With regard to this clone: A far larger clone is one nucleotide away, so this likely arose from a read error. The V call is TRBV10-1, the J call TRBJ2-7, with D possibly TRBD2 on 6 matching bases. CDR3 length: 15 amino acids. Between the trimmed V and J ends, which lost 7 bases and 3 bases, there was a span of 19 bases. Germline values: CDR1 WNHNN, CDR2 SYGVQD (reference sequence). The CDR3 spells CASIKEGLSFYEQYF. As DNA, the CDR3 is TGCGCCAGCATCAAAGAGGGACTCTCCTTCTACGAGCAGTACTTC.

This chain links TRBV2 with TRBJ2-7; TRBD1 or TRBD2 may be the D gene (6 bases each). There are 19 residues in the CDR3. Germline loops: CDR1 SNHLY, CDR2 FYNNEI. Trimming took off 7 bases at V and 3 bases at J, with 31 bases between the two ends. The CDR3 sequence: CASIFSGHGVFGGLYEQYF. The CDR3 DNA is TGTGCCAGCATCTTCTCGGGACATGGGGTTTTCGGGGGACTCTACGAGCAGTACTTC.

The V and J genes are TRBV2 and TRBJ2-7; 7 nucleotides match TRBD2. Trimming took 6 bases from V and 4 from J; bases not matched to a gene: 12. Germline CDR1 and CDR2: SNHLY and FYNNEI. The CDR3 is 15 amino acids. The CDR3 sequence is CASSRGGGWEYEQYF. In nucleotides, the CDR3 is TGTGCCAGCAGCCGCGGGGGAGGTTGGGAGTACGAGCAGTACTTC.

This clone was counted between two and nine times. This rearrangement joins TRBV28 to TRBJ2-3; 7 bases align to TRBD2. Germline trimming cut 4 bases from V and 0 bases from J; bases unmatched to any gene: 7. The length of the CDR3 is 16 residues. Germline V lookup: CDR1 MDHEN, CDR2 SYDVKM. CDR3 bases: TGTGCCAGCAGTTGGGACTACGCTACGAGCACAGATACGCAGTATTTT. It encodes CASSWDYATSTDTQYF. Variable domain in full (rest from reference TRBV28 and TRBJ2-3): DVKVTQSSRYLVKRTGEKVFLECVQDMDHENMFWYRQDPGLGLRLIYFSYDVKMKEKGDIPEGYSVSREKKERFSLILESASTNQTSMYLCASSWDYATSTDTQYFGPGTRLTVL.

This clone showed up just a few times. The CDR3 sequence is CASRAGRLSDQPQHF. The CDR3 DNA is TGTGCCAGCAGGGCCGGACGGTTATCGGATCAGCCCCAGCATTTT. The chain uses TRBV7-3 and TRBJ1-5; D unclear. Between the trimmed V and J ends, which lost 6 bases and 5 bases, there was a span of 17 bases. Germline V gene lookup returns CDR1 SGHTA and CDR2 FQGTGA. CDR3 length equals 15 residues. The whole variable domain, remainder taken from reference TRBV7-3 and TRBJ1-5, is GAGVSQTPSNKVTEKGKYVELRCDPISGHTALYWYRQSLGQGPEFLIYFQGTGAADDSGLPNDRFFAVRPEGSVSTLKIQRTERGDSAVYLCASRAGRLSDQPQHFGDGTRLSIL.

This clone was counted only a few times. This is likely an artifact of a read error, given a far larger clone one base away. The chain links TRBV2 to TRBJ2-7; 10 bases match TRBD1. The CDR3 contains 19 residues. Looked up from germline, CDR1 is SNHLY and CDR2 is FYNNEI. With V trimmed by 11 bases and J by 3 bases, 25 bases remained unmatched. CDR3 amino acids: CACIFSGQGFFGGLYEQYF. The CDR3 DNA reads as TGTGCCTGCATCTTCTCGGGACAGGGGTTTTTCGGGGGACTCTACGAGCAGTACTTC.

J is TRBJ1-5 and V is TRBV9; D remains ambiguous. V gave up 5 bases and J gave up 5 bases, with 17 bases separating them. The CDR3 is 15 amino acids. Germline CDR1 reads SGDLS; CDR2 reads YYNGEE. CDR3 in amino acids: CASRAGRLSDQPQHF. CDR3 bases: TGTGCCAGCAGGGCCGGACGGTTATCGGATCAGCCCCAGCATTTT.

The chain couples TRBV10-2 to TRBJ2-5; perhaps TRBD2 as D (5 bases). Germline V CDR1 and CDR2: WSHSY, SAAADI. V was clipped by 8 bases and J by 4 bases, with 11 bases between them. The CDR3 has 12 amino acids. The CDR3 spells CASGGRLETQYF. CDR3 DNA sequence: TGCGCCAGCGGAGGACGTTTAGAGACCCAGTACTTC.

Concerning this clone: With only one base between it and a far larger clone, this is likely a read error. This sample includes further DNA sequences coding for the same CDR3. The chain joins TRBV2 to TRBJ2-7, with D perhaps assigned TRBD1 or TRBD2 (6 bases each). CDR1 and CDR2 (germline): SNHLY, FYNNEI. CDR3 length equals 19 residues. Trimming shortened V by 7 bases and J by 3 bases, and 31 bases separated the two germline ends. The CDR3 spells CASIFSGQGFFGGLYEQYF. The CDR3 DNA reads as TGTGCCAGCATCTTCTCGGGCCAGGGGTTTTTCGGGGGACTCTACGAGCAGTACTTC.

Relative to its sample, this clone is medium-sized. The chain uses TRBV27 and TRBJ2-3, with TRBD2 as a possible D gene (6 bases). Germline values: CDR1 MNHEY, CDR2 SMNVEV (reference sequence). The CDR3 is 17 residues long. Trimming pared 4 bases from V and 2 bases from J, leaving 19 bases between. The CDR3 nucleotides read TGTGCCAGCAGTTACCCTTCAGGCGGGGCCTACACAGATACGCAGTATTTT. Protein sequence: CASSYPSGGAYTDTQYF.

The table lists this clone with a few counts. This CDR3 fails to terminate in the conserved phenylalanine or tryptophan, so it likely reflects a read error. This chain links TRBV13 with TRBJ2-7, with 8 bases matching TRBD2. Germline CDR1 and CDR2: PRHDT and FYEKMQ (reference sequence). The trim removed 0 bases at V and 1 base at J, leaving 5 bases unmatched. The CDR3 runs to 16 residues. The CDR3, as DNA: TGTGCCAGCAGCTTAGGCCGGGCGGGAGGATCCTACGAGCAGTACTGC. As protein: CASSLGRAGGSYEQYC.

V usage is TRBV18 and J usage is TRBJ2-3; D unresolved. The CDR3 contains 16 residues. Trimming cost V 3 bases and J 2 bases, with 15 bases left between them. The germline CDR1 and CDR2 sequences are KGHSH and LQKENI. The CDR3 nucleotides are TGTGCCAGCTCACCCCCGGACCTCCGGGTCACAGATACGCAGTATTTT. This translates into CASSPPDLRVTDTQYF.

The table lists this clone with a few counts. With only one base between it and a far larger clone, this is likely a read error. J is TRBJ2-1 and V is TRBV7-7; TRBD2 matches at 10 bases. This CDR3 comprises 15 residues. Trimming removed 5 bases from V and 6 bases from J; junction bases left unmatched: 7. Germline CDR1 reads SSHAT; CDR2 reads FNYEAQ (reference sequence). CDR3 DNA sequence: TGTGCCAGCAGCCAAGATCTAGCGGGAGCCAATGAGCAGTTCTTC. Amino acids: CASSQDLAGANEQFF.

Only a few counts were recorded for this clone. The rearrangement uses TRBV11-2 and TRBJ1-1, with D possibly matching TRBD1 (5 bases). The CDR3 loop spans 14 amino acids. Germline CDR1 and CDR2: SGHAT and FQNNGV. V dropped 5 bases and J dropped 4 bases, with 14 bases sitting between them. The CDR3 protein is CASSPSPGSTEAFF. The DNA of the CDR3 is TGTGCCAGCAGCCCTTCCCCAGGGAGCACTGAAGCTTTCTTT.

The chain combines TRBV5-1 with TRBJ2-1; 7 bases are a match to TRBD2. Germline V gene lookup returns CDR1 SGHRS and CDR2 YFSETQ. The CDR3 contains 15 residues. J lost 3 bases, V lost 4 bases, and 7 bases had no gene match. The CDR3 region has the DNA TGCGCCAGCAGCATTAGCGGGTTAGACTACAATGAGCAGTTCTTC. It yields the protein CASSISGLDYNEQFF.

A note on this clone: A read error may explain this, as a much larger clone is one base away. The chain has TRBV29-1 and TRBJ2-7; 9 nucleotides align to TRBD2. The trim removed 0 bases at V and 5 bases at J, leaving 8 bases unmatched. Germline loops: CDR1 SQVTM, CDR2 ANQGSEA. The CDR3 loop spans 15 amino acids. The CDR3 region is CSVEDPSGISHEQYF. CDR3 in DNA: TGCAGCGTTGAAGACCCTAGCGGGATTTCCCACGAGCAGTACTTC.

The count of this clone is one. A far larger clone lies a single base away; this is likely a read error. The sample has other DNA sequences that encode this CDR3 too. This sequence joins TRBV2 and TRBJ1-5; TRBD1 is a possible D gene (5 bases). The CDR3 totals 15 residues. Germline CDR1 and CDR2: SNHLY and FYNNEI. CDR3 sequence reads: CASRAGRLSDQPQHF. The CDR3 bases are TGTGCAAGCAGGGCCGGACGGTTATCGGATCAGCCCCAGCATTTT.